This T cell receptor (beta chain) was observed in a study of T cell responses to AZD1222 COVID-19 vaccine. On this clone itself: The target antigen is unknown.

Whole-study results and caveats: Unmutated variant regions are reportedly targeted by nearly half of spike-specific TCRs. None of the repertoires were sampled until the peak T cell response had passed. White British donors predominated, females outnumbered males, and clonal diversity was possibly underestimated.

Only in-frame clones appear in the TCRdb table, and some are missing; sequencing was by immunoSEQ multiplex PCR. Among 150,000 to 200,000 clones listed, over 80% were seen once. The sample in question was peripheral blood, obtained on day 0 of AZD1222 vaccination. This sequence was found in an adult in good health.

The CDR3 is CASSLHSGTGQWGLFF. The DNA of the CDR3 is TGTGCCAGCAGTTTACACTCCGGGACAGGCCAATGGGGCCTGTTTTTT. This chain connects TRBV28 to TRBJ1-4, with 8 positions matching TRBD1. The length of the CDR3 is 16 residues. Trimming removed 2 bases from V and 14 bases from J; junction bases left unmatched: 16. In germline, CDR1 is MDHEN, CDR2 SYDVKM.